This TCR beta chain appears in the sequencing data of a study of T cell responses to AZD1222 COVID-19 vaccine. Profiling relied on immunoSEQ multiplex PCR, and the TCRdb table lists in-frame clones only, not all of them. The sample shows about 140,000 clones, 80% to 95% of them seen only once. The CDR3 is 17 amino acids. V was clipped by 5 bases and J by 9 bases; unmatched bases: 19. Germline V lookup: CDR1 SGHTA, CDR2 FQGTGA. The V call is TRBV7-3, the J call TRBJ2-1; 7 bases map to TRBD2. This clonotype was sampled from an adult who received the AZD1222 COVID-19 vaccine. The sample consisted of peripheral blood, taken 28 days after the second AZD1222 dose. As DNA, the CDR3 is TGTGCCAGCAGCCCCTTCGACGCGGGAGCGTCTAGGGGTGAGCAGTTCTTC. This codes for CASSPFDAGASRGEQFF.